One sample yielded the 13 T cell receptor beta chains listed below, sequenced in a study of T cells after yellow fever vaccination. TCRdb reanalysed the 5' RACE reads using MiXCR and keeps one entry per CDR3 protein. The table includes around 300,000 distinct CDR3 sequences, around 4.5% detected once. Specimen: PBMCs, collected 15 days after the yellow fever booster vaccination. The receptors derive from a man younger than 35 who received the YFV17D yellow fever vaccine.

This clonotype has a count of ten or more. A read error may produce the germline difference seen at one junction end. The chain is built from TRBV5-1 and TRBJ2-5; unclear D gene. The germline CDR1 and CDR2 sequences are SGHRS and YFSETQ. This CDR3 region has 13 residues. The CDR3 DNA reads TGTGCCAGCAGCTTAGGCTTAGAAGAGACCCAGTACTTC. This gives the protein CASSLGLEETQYF.

The chain recombines TRBV28 with TRBJ1-1, with D uncertain. This CDR3 is 12 amino acids long. Germline CDR1 and CDR2: MDHEN and SYDVKM. V shed 3 bases and J shed 11 bases, with 13 bases lying between them. CDR3: CASSLEEKKAFF. Written as DNA, the CDR3 is TGTGCCAGCAGTTTGGAAGAGAAGAAGGCTTTCTTT.

This clonotype was counted once. V usage is TRBV6-2 or TRBV6-3 and J usage is TRBJ2-3; D gene unclear. The ends were cut back, 5 bases at V and 0 bases at J, with 12 bases in the middle. This CDR3 contains 15 residues. Germline lookup yields CDR1 MNHEY and CDR2 SVGEGT. The CDR3: CASSVGASSTDTQYF. The CDR3 nucleotides are TGTGCCAGCAGTGTGGGCGCCTCTAGCACAGATACGCAGTATTTT.

This clonotype was picked up many times. V is TRBV30 and J is TRBJ2-7; the D gene could be TRBD1 or TRBD2 (6 bases each). Trimming removed 2 bases from V and 3 bases from J, with 14 bases in between. This CDR3 has 14 residues. Germline-derived CDR1 and CDR2 are GTSNPN and SVGIG (reference sequence). The DNA for the CDR3 is TGTGCCTGGAGTCTCGCTGGAGGGGGCTACGAGCAGTACTTC. Protein sequence: CAWSLAGGGYEQYF.

This sequence joins TRBV5-1 and TRBJ2-3; 11 nucleotides line up with TRBD2. V shed 3 bases, J shed 10 bases, and the junction held 10 bases outside the gene matches. CDR3 length: 15 amino acids. Looked up from germline, CDR1 is SGHRS and CDR2 is YFSETQ. Written as DNA, the CDR3 is TGCGCCAGCAGCTCCTTAGCGGGGGGGCCTCGGGCGCAGTATTTT. Translated, it gives CASSSLAGGPRAQYF.

This clonotype was seen repeatedly, ten times or more. The chain couples TRBV5-1 to TRBJ2-4; 14 bases agree with TRBD2. The germline gives CDR1 SGHRS, CDR2 YFSETQ. There are 16 residues in the CDR3. Trimming took 4 bases from V and 5 from J; bases not matched to a gene: 5. CDR3 region: CASSKGLAGEQNIQYF. CDR3 in DNA: TGCGCCAGCAGCAAGGGACTAGCGGGGGAACAAAACATTCAGTACTTC.

As regards this clonotype: One junction end does not reproduce the germline sequence, and a read error may be involved. The V call is TRBV7-7, the J call TRBJ2-3; D possibly matches TRBD1 or TRBD2 (5 bases each). The length of the CDR3 is 15 residues. Germline CDR1 SSHAT, CDR2 FNYEAQ (reference sequence). The CDR3 nucleotides are TGTGCTAGCAGCCGGGGACCCCAAGGCGCAGATACGCAGTATTTT. Its protein is CASSRGPQGADTQYF.

This clonotype was seen a handful of times. The chain has TRBV5-1 and TRBJ1-2, with D unresolved. V lost 3 bases, J lost 6 bases, and 15 bases lay in between. This CDR3 spans 14 amino acids. Germline V lookup: CDR1 SGHRS, CDR2 YFSETQ. CDR3: CASSWDPGVDGYTF. The CDR3 DNA reads as TGCGCCAGCAGCTGGGATCCCGGTGTAGATGGCTACACCTTC.

This clonotype was recorded at least ten times. The chain employs TRBV27 and TRBJ1-6, with a weak D call TRBD1 (5 bases). The V gene's germline CDR1 is MNHEY and CDR2 SMNVEV (reference sequence). Deletions cut 6 bases from V and 7 bases from J, with 13 bases between. The CDR3 totals 14 residues. CDR3 region: CASSPQGGNSPLHF. The DNA of the CDR3 is TGTGCCAGCAGCCCCCAGGGAGGAAATTCACCCCTCCACTTT.

This clonotype was observed many times. The V call is TRBV6-2 or TRBV6-3, the J call TRBJ2-1; 10 bases line up with TRBD2. Germline loops: CDR1 MNHEY, CDR2 SVGEGT. The V segment lost 10 bases and the J segment 0 bases; nucleotides outside the gene matches: 12. The CDR3 has 17 residues. The CDR3 nucleotides read TGTGCCACCGACCCCGGACTAGCGGCGAGCTCCTACAATGAGCAGTTCTTC. Residues: CATDPGLAASSYNEQFF.

This clonotype was picked up many times. The chain recombines TRBV10-3 with TRBJ2-2; 8 positions agree with TRBD1. J lost 6 bases, V lost 11 bases, and 11 bases had no gene match. This CDR3 contains 14 residues. CDR1 and CDR2 (germline): ENHRY, SYGVKD. CDR3 sequence (DNA): TGTGCCGGGGGAAAGGACAGGGACGCCGGGGAGCTGTTTTTT. Translating gives CAGGKDRDAGELFF.

At least ten counts were recorded for this clonotype. The rearrangement uses TRBV6-5 and TRBJ1-1; 10 positions match TRBD1. J was trimmed by 0 bases and V by 6 bases; bases with no gene match: 7. The CDR3 consists of 16 residues. The germline CDR1 and CDR2 sequences are MNHEY and SVGAGI. CDR3 in amino acids: CASSPRTGGMNTEAFF. The CDR3 DNA is TGTGCCAGCAGCCCGAGGACAGGGGGGATGAACACTGAAGCTTTCTTT.

The rearrangement links TRBV20-1 to TRBJ2-1, with 7 bases aligning to TRBD1. CDR1 is DFQATT and CDR2 is SNEGSKA in the germline V gene (reference sequence). The CDR3 contains 14 residues. V was pared by 6 bases and J by 6 bases, with 11 bases of the junction left unmatched. This CDR3 reads CSAERQGPCNEQFF. DNA for the CDR3: TGCAGTGCCGAAAGACAGGGACCCTGCAATGAGCAGTTCTTC.